This T cell receptor (beta chain) was sequenced during a study of PD-1 blockade in classical Hodgkin lymphoma. Study-wide results and limits: Diminished baseline TCR diversity has been reported in newly diagnosed patients relative to healthy donors. Patients who began taking nivolumab under 1 year after ASCT were left out. The study found complete responders had baseline diversity similar to newly diagnosed patients.

Every patient had relapsed following autologous stem cell transplantation, and cohorts differed in brentuximab vedotin exposure. Complete response, partial response or progressive disease made up the best responses. Germline V lookup: CDR1 MDHEN, CDR2 SYDVKM. Trimming took off 3 bases at V and 2 bases at J, with 10 bases between the two ends. This CDR3 contains 15 residues. A remark on this clone: Its antigen is still unknown.

Some clones are missing from TCRdb's copy, which holds only in-frame ones; the method was immunoSEQ multiplex PCR. This sample has just over 50,000 clones, with around 78% found just once. The V gene is TRBV28, the J gene TRBJ2-2; maybe TRBD1 (5 bases). The clonotype originates from a human donor with classical Hodgkin lymphoma. Here the sequenced sample was peripheral blood mononuclear cells (PBMCs), taken before the second cycle of nivolumab. The CDR3 protein is CASSFFRVNTGELFF. In DNA, the CDR3 is TGTGCCAGCAGTTTCTTCAGGGTAAACACCGGGGAGCTGTTTTTT.